This T cell receptor (beta chain) was sequenced during a study of cytomegalovirus exposure and HLA in healthy donors (dated by TCRdb to about 2017). With respect to the entire study: An earlier analysis of some 600 of the donors reported 250 to 300 Gb of sequence data and 100 million to 120 million unique TCR beta sequences obtained from about 179 million T cells. An early release covering some 640 HLA-typed donors comprised about 300 gigabases of sequencing data and 85 million to 100 million unique TCR sequences. Of the 398 genotyped donors, over 70% fell in the genetic ancestry cluster associated with self-reported Caucasian donors. The study was designed to test whether signatures of past pathogen exposure could be identified by cataloging public T cell receptors. Using immunosequencing, the study profiled T cell repertoires from around 670 subjects and related those repertoires to cytomegalovirus serostatus. Besides the first cohort of roughly 660 subjects, a separate validation cohort made up of 120 or so different subjects was used. To predict cytomegalovirus infection status, the study combined high-throughput TCR immunosequencing, statistical association of individual TCRs with disease status, and machine learning. To study patterns of TCR occurrence, a later analysis re-analyzed previously published TCR beta repertoires from under 750 donors and added high-resolution HLA genotyping. In the later analysis, no new phenotypic data were used to find candidate immune exposures; instead, reliance was placed on TCR beta sequences and their occurrence across donors. In an earlier analysis of 587 of the donors, high-throughput TCR beta sequencing was used to judge whether each TCR beta V gene segment behaved as functional or pseudogenic. Alongside the repertoire data, information on donor age, sex, ethnicity and CMV serostatus was compiled. A later genetic analysis took genome-wide SNP genotypes for about three fifths of the roughly 670 donors and used that subset as a discovery cohort. Every discovery cohort repertoire had been produced on one sequencing platform. Both class I and class II loci were covered by HLA typing, at four-digit resolution. Typing coverage differed by locus: A, B, C, DRB1 and DQB1 were typed in roughly 620-630 donors, DQA1 in approximately 520, DPA1 in around 600, and DPB1 in 472. Because of strong linkage in the cohort, five DR-DQ haplotypes were treated as single units for association and clustering. Among under 450 genotyped donors of the cohort, an average of approximately 250,000 unique TCR beta nucleotide sequences were sequenced per donor, approximately 20% of them non-productive. Study-wide findings and limitations: In a later genetic analysis, fewer N-insertions in productive TCRs were reported among donors in an Asian-associated ancestry cluster than the roughly 710-donor mean. V-gene and J-gene trimming of TCR beta chains was associated with a missense DCLRE1C variant in a later genetic analysis, and the association was replicated in an independent cohort. Linkage disequilibrium might explain the correlated functional status among segregating V segments, but an unknown experimental factor could not be ruled out. The 87-base-pair reads could not distinguish some IMGT-functional V segments, including TRBV6-2 and TRBV6-3, so those segments were excluded. Presence/absence analyses assumed roughly uniform sequencing depth across donors, an assumption that may not hold. A group of highly shared sequence variants was considered likely to be a technical artifact of the sequencing pipeline. Compared with equally common non-associated chains, HLA-associated TCR beta chains in a later analysis were more clonally expanded and had lower generation probabilities. In vitro tests confirmed that a few of the cytomegalovirus-associated TCR beta chains recognize cytomegalovirus antigens. When HLA alleles, especially DR and DQ, strongly co-occurred, attributing TCR associations to individual alleles was difficult. The authors suggested that the approach could potentially be generalized to other disease states and immunological phenotypes. In a later analysis, TCR association rates were found to vary across HLA loci, with the most associated TCRs seen for DRB1 alleles and the fewest for HLA-C alleles. Because HLA typing was unavailable for some donors at each locus, only the typed subset was used in association tests. Because counts were too low, under 20 rarely observed V segments, including chromosome 9 orphons, were left out of the earlier analysis of 587 of the donors. Broadly in line with IMGT annotations, most TCR beta V segments showed up in productive rearrangements about 87% or about 30% of the time in an earlier analysis of 587 of the donors. Most CMV-associated TCR beta chains appeared to be HLA-restricted in a later analysis, and the HLA associations seemed to be driven largely by CMV exposure. At a false discovery rate of 0.05, a later analysis linked 15,000 to 20,000 TCR beta sequences to specific HLA alleles. This cohort had only TCR beta chains sequenced, and the lack of alpha or paired-chain data limited which features could be detected. The classifier was reported to diagnose cytomegalovirus status with high specificity and sensitivity in both the original cohort and the validation cohort. A total of 150 or so TCR beta chains were listed by the study as associated with cytomegalovirus. While some public TCRs were present in many individuals, most TCR sequences turned up only very rarely across donors. A later analysis reported that several top co-occurrence clusters appeared linked to parvovirus B19, influenza, CMV and Epstein-Barr virus. A further reported finding was that TCR beta sequences accurately predicted the HLA-A and HLA-B alleles for most subjects in the first cohort. The only immune exposure information available for the cohort was CMV serostatus.

The germline V gene provides CDR1 MRHNA and CDR2 SNTAGT. V sheds 4 bases and J sheds 1 base, leaving 15 bases between their ends. The CDR3, from cysteine to phenylalanine, totals 16 residues. Only the CDR3 portion is preserved as DNA: 48 bases, with reading frame beginning at the first base. The cohort consisted of 650 to 850 healthy bone marrow donors. At the time of sampling, all cohort members were nominally healthy, though unrecorded immune exposures were likely present. The donor was CMV seropositive and was included in the group of 250 to 350 seropositive cohort members. Each donor provided a peripheral blood sample, and peripheral blood mononuclear cells were used for TCR beta sequencing. Genomic DNA was extracted from the blood cell samples with the Qiagen DNeasy Blood Extraction Kit. Comments on this clone: Its antigen remains unidentified. Base-call qualities are not available, and no considerably larger clone is one nucleotide away.

To prepare the library, the immunoSEQ multiplex PCR assay was applied. The multiplex PCR relied on a mix of 60 forward primers for TCR Vbeta segments and 13 reverse primers for TCR Jbeta segments. The CDR3 region of rearranged TCR beta genes was amplified from genomic DNA with a multiplex PCR assay. Amplified TCR beta libraries were sequenced as 87-base-pair reads on the Illumina HiSeq System. Per the original workflow: Across the 666 repertoires, a later analysis counted tens of millions of unique TCR beta chains, 9 million to 14 million of which were shared by at least two donors. To remove PCR and sequencing errors, raw reads were error-corrected and collapsed into unique sequences using a nearest-neighbor algorithm that merged closely related sequences. V, D and J gene segments were assigned by aligning CDR3 sequences to IMGT reference sequences. For a sequence to be retained, at least a six-nucleotide match to both a V gene segment and a J gene segment was required. Rearrangements were called productive when the CDR3 lacked stop codons and stayed in frame with V and J; all others were non-productive. Following IMGT convention, CDR3 was defined as the stretch from the second conserved V-encoded cysteine to the conserved J-encoded phenylalanine. Sequences without an unambiguous match to a single V gene segment were excluded from the earlier analysis of several hundred of the donors. In an earlier analysis of 450 to 750 of the donors, a V segment was called functional when productive rearrangements were above 56.7%, and segregating when the standard deviation between donors exceeded 5%. A statistical classification framework was built to diagnose cytomegalovirus status from the catalog of TCR beta chain sequences. A later analysis assigned V and J genes by comparing TCR nucleotide sequences with IMGT/GENE-DB human TR gene sequences. In a later analysis, CDR3 sequences and most-parsimonious VDJ recombination scenarios were assigned using the TCRdist pipeline. In a later analysis, every TCR beta chain was defined by the combination of its CDR3 amino acid sequence and its V-gene family, and reads without a unique V-gene family were dropped. As a way to deal with suspected cross-contamination and a sequencing artifact, a later analysis dropped 592 nucleotide sequences that were highly shared and had low generation probability. In a later analysis, a clonal expansion index for each public chain was calculated from normalized within-repertoire ranks of inferred template counts. In a later analysis, generation probabilities were computed with a VDJ recombination model fitted to out-of-frame rearrangements, and the resulting probabilities were checked against IGoR. In a later analysis, hypergeometric tests were used to score TCR-TCR, TCR-HLA and TCR-CMV co-occurrence, with a repertoire-size bias correction applied to TCR pairs. To estimate false discovery rates, a later analysis permuted the HLA or CMV assignments 20 times. In a later analysis, co-occurring TCRs were grouped with DBSCAN, and TCRdist sequence similarity was added when clustering was performed within HLA-allele-positive subsets. Repertoires with fewer than 30,000 or more than 120,000 public chains were left out of co-occurrence clustering, as were five repertoires with anomalous nucleotide sharing. The immuneACCESS repertoire file appears here via TCRdb, limited to in-frame rearrangements. These files lack a portion of the clones; in checked studies, under half of the deficit traces to unresolved V genes, and the cause of the others is not known. D and trimming come from the DNA, and the V and J calls and clone size come from that table. Across this sample there are 150,000 to 200,000 clones, with roughly 79% seen only once. Just under 5% of the sample rests with the top ten.

Sequencing input: PBMCs. The chain joins TRBV6-4 to TRBJ2-3; the D region possibly corresponds to TRBD2 (5 bases align). This receptor was identified in a woman in her late teens or twenties in good health and CMV-seropositive. The CDR3 in this case is CASSATPSGGTDTQYF. The bases are TGTGCCAGCAGTGCTACTCCGTCCGGGGGCACAGATACGCAGTATTTT.